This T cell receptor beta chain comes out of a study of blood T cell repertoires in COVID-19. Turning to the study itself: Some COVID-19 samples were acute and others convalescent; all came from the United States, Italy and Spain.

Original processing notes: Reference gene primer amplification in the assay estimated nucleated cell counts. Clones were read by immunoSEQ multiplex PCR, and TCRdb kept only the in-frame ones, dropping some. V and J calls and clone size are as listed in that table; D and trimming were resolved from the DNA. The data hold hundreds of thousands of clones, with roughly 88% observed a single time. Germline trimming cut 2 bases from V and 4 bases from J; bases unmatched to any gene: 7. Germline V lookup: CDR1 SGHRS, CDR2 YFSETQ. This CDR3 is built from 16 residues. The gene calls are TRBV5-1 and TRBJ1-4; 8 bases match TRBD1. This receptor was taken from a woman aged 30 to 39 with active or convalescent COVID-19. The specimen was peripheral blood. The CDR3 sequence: CASSLGTGGNNEKLFF. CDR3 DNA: TGCGCCAGCAGCTTAGGAACAGGGGGAAATAATGAAAAACTGTTTTTT.